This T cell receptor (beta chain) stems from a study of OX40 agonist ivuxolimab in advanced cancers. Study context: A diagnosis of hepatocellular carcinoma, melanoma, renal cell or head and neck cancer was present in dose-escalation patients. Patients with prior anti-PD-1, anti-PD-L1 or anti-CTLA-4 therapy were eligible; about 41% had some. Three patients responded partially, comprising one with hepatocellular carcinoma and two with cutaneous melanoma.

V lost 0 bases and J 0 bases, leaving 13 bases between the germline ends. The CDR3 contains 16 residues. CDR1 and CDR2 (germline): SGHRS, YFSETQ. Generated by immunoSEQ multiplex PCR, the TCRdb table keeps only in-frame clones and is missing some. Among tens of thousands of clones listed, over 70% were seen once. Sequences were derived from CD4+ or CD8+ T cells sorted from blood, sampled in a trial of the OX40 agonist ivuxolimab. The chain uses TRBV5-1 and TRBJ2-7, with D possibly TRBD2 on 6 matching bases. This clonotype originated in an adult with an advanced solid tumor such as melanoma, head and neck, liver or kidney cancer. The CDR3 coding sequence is TGCGCCAGCAGCTTGGGGGACTCCGGGATCTCCTACGAGCAGTACTTC. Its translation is CASSLGDSGISYEQYF.